These T cell receptor beta chains were read from a single sample in a study of T cells in Graves' hyperthyroidism and ophthalmopathy. TCRdb processed the multiplex PCR reads anew with MiXCR; each CDR3 protein has one entry. The sample has under 350,000 distinct CDR3 sequences; over 15% are singletons. The sequenced material came from blood. The origin of the receptors is a woman aged 55-70 years with Graves' ophthalmopathy. CDR3s include the opening cysteine and the closing phenylalanine or tryptophan. D genes are given only for firm matches. Rows give clone size only sometimes, using once, few, many, or a class for an expanded clone.

d_call: NA; j_call: TRBJ2-2; v_call: TRBV7-2; clone_size: few; cdr3_aa: CASRNPGELFF; cdr3_nt: TGTGCCAGCCGAAATCCCGGGGAGCTGTTTTTT
d_call: NA; j_call: TRBJ1-4; v_call: TRBV5-8; clone_size: many; cdr3_aa: CASSLAGREKLFF; cdr3_nt: TGTGCCAGCAGCTTGGCGGGAAGGGAAAAACTGTTTTTT
d_call: NA; j_call: TRBJ1-4; v_call: TRBV5-1; clone_size: NA; cdr3_aa: CASSGSGVNEKLFF; cdr3_nt: TGCGCCAGCAGCGGGTCAGGCGTTAATGAAAAACTGTTTTTT
d_call: NA; j_call: TRBJ2-3; v_call: TRBV15; clone_size: many; cdr3_aa: CATSRDSPRTHTDTQYF; cdr3_nt: TGTGCCACCAGCAGAGATTCCCCCCGGACGCACACAGATACGCAGTATTTT
d_call: NA; j_call: TRBJ2-7; v_call: TRBV4-3; clone_size: many; cdr3_aa: CASSQAAGKSYEQYF; cdr3_nt: TGCGCCAGCAGCCAAGCTGCAGGGAAATCCTACGAGCAGTACTTC
d_call: NA; j_call: TRBJ2-3; v_call: TRBV29-1; clone_size: few; cdr3_aa: CSVLGREQDTQYF; cdr3_nt: TGCAGCGTTTTGGGAAGAGAGCAAGATACGCAGTATTTT
d_call: NA; j_call: TRBJ1-2; v_call: TRBV5-1; clone_size: few; cdr3_aa: CASSSGRDGYTF; cdr3_nt: TGCGCCAGCAGCTCAGGGAGAGATGGCTACACCTTC
d_call: NA; j_call: TRBJ2-5; v_call: TRBV12-3/TRBV12-4; clone_size: many; cdr3_aa: CASRINRDGETQYF; cdr3_nt: TGTGCCAGCAGGATAAACAGGGATGGCGAGACCCAGTACTTC
d_call: NA; j_call: TRBJ1-6; v_call: TRBV4-2; clone_size: few; cdr3_aa: CASSQDEGGARTLNSPLHF; cdr3_nt: TGTGCCAGCAGCCAAGATGAAGGGGGGGCGAGGACTCTGAATTCACCCCTCCACTTT
d_call: TRBD1; j_call: TRBJ2-2; v_call: TRBV10-3; clone_size: few; cdr3_aa: CAISGYYLGQGDTGELFF; cdr3_nt: TGTGCCATCAGTGGTTATTACTTGGGACAGGGGGACACCGGGGAGCTGTTTTTT
d_call: NA; j_call: TRBJ2-2; v_call: TRBV20-1; clone_size: many; cdr3_aa: CSARDGITGELFF; cdr3_nt: TGCAGTGCTAGAGATGGGATCACCGGGGAGCTGTTTTTT
d_call: NA; j_call: TRBJ1-1; v_call: TRBV5-1; clone_size: many; cdr3_aa: CASSLAAGEGGRTEAFF; cdr3_nt: TGCGCCAGCAGCTTGGCGGCCGGGGAGGGAGGGAGAACTGAAGCTTTCTTT
d_call: NA; j_call: TRBJ2-1; v_call: TRBV7-3; clone_size: NA; cdr3_aa: CASSPGQGKFF; cdr3_nt: TGTGCCAGCAGCCCGGGACAAGGGAAGTTCTTC
d_call: TRBD1; j_call: TRBJ2-7; v_call: TRBV10-3; clone_size: few; cdr3_aa: CASSGQGPSYEQYF; cdr3_nt: TGTGCCTCCTCGGGACAGGGGCCCTCCTACGAGCAGTACTTC
d_call: TRBD1; j_call: TRBJ2-3; v_call: TRBV7-8; clone_size: few; cdr3_aa: CASSTGVLDTDTQYF; cdr3_nt: TGTGCCAGCAGCACAGGGGTGTTGGACACAGATACGCAGTATTTT
d_call: NA; j_call: TRBJ1-5; v_call: TRBV18; clone_size: NA; cdr3_aa: CASSPGRESWQPQHF; cdr3_nt: TGTGCCAGCTCACCAGGCAGGGAGAGCTGGCAGCCCCAGCATTTT
d_call: NA; j_call: TRBJ1-3; v_call: TRBV19; clone_size: NA; cdr3_aa: CASTRRPPERGVSAGNTIYF; cdr3_nt: TGTGCCAGTACTCGAAGGCCTCCAGAGCGGGGAGTTTCTGCTGGAAACACCATATATTTT
d_call: TRBD2; j_call: TRBJ2-2; v_call: TRBV20-1; clone_size: few; cdr3_aa: CSARPTWGGLAGGTGELFF; cdr3_nt: TGCAGTGCTAGACCTACCTGGGGGGGACTAGCGGGCGGGACCGGGGAGCTGTTTTTT
d_call: NA; j_call: TRBJ2-7; v_call: TRBV6-6; clone_size: few; cdr3_aa: CASSYPGSKGEQYF; cdr3_nt: TGTGCCAGCAGTTACCCTGGATCAAAAGGGGAGCAGTACTTC
d_call: NA; j_call: TRBJ1-2; v_call: TRBV11-2; clone_size: many; cdr3_aa: CASSLDKAGIYGYTF; cdr3_nt: TGTGCCAGCAGCTTAGATAAAGCGGGGATCTATGGCTACACCTTC
d_call: NA; j_call: TRBJ2-7; v_call: TRBV19; clone_size: NA; cdr3_aa: CASSSHDRQKMYEQYF; cdr3_nt: TGTGCCAGTAGTTCGCACGACAGGCAGAAGATGTACGAGCAGTACTTC
d_call: NA; j_call: TRBJ1-5; v_call: TRBV7-2; clone_size: few; cdr3_aa: CASSLGRAGKPQHF; cdr3_nt: TGTGCCAGCAGCCTAGGGCGCGCGGGGAAGCCCCAGCATTTT
d_call: NA; j_call: TRBJ2-1; v_call: TRBV6-4; clone_size: NA; cdr3_aa: CASSETGNDNEQFF; cdr3_nt: TGTGCCAGCAGTGAGACGGGAAACGACAATGAGCAGTTCTTC
d_call: NA; j_call: TRBJ1-2; v_call: TRBV6-1; clone_size: many; cdr3_aa: CASCGDVRIHGYTF; cdr3_nt: TGTGCCAGCTGTGGGGACGTCCGCATCCATGGCTACACCTTC
d_call: TRBD1; j_call: TRBJ2-2; v_call: TRBV7-9; clone_size: NA; cdr3_aa: CASRGTGASTGELFF; cdr3_nt: TGTGCCAGCCGAGGTACAGGGGCAAGTACCGGGGAGCTGTTTTTT
d_call: NA; j_call: TRBJ1-1; v_call: TRBV2; clone_size: few; cdr3_aa: CASSVFGNTEAFF; cdr3_nt: TGTGCCAGCAGTGTTTTTGGAAACACTGAAGCTTTCTTT
d_call: NA; j_call: TRBJ1-6; v_call: TRBV2; clone_size: few; cdr3_aa: CASTYREAGASPLHF; cdr3_nt: TGTGCCAGCACCTACCGTGAGGCAGGGGCATCACCCCTCCACTTT
d_call: TRBD1; j_call: TRBJ1-1; v_call: TRBV5-1; clone_size: few; cdr3_aa: CASSSLTGRNTEAFF; cdr3_nt: TGCGCCAGCAGCTCCCTGACAGGGAGAAACACTGAAGCTTTCTTT
d_call: NA; j_call: TRBJ2-1; v_call: TRBV4-3; clone_size: many; cdr3_aa: CASSQDLLVRYNEQFF; cdr3_nt: TGCGCCAGCAGCCAAGATTTACTCGTGCGATACAATGAGCAGTTCTTC
d_call: NA; j_call: TRBJ1-4; v_call: TRBV24-1; clone_size: many; cdr3_aa: CATSAGQRDEKLFF; cdr3_nt: TGTGCCACCAGTGCCGGACAGAGAGATGAAAAACTGTTTTTT
d_call: NA; j_call: TRBJ2-1; v_call: TRBV7-2; clone_size: many; cdr3_aa: CASSLAAGDYISYNEQFF; cdr3_nt: TGTGCCAGCAGCTTAGCGGCGGGCGATTATATCTCCTACAATGAGCAGTTCTTC
d_call: NA; j_call: TRBJ2-7; v_call: TRBV12-3/TRBV12-4; clone_size: many; cdr3_aa: CASSLGTPIDEQYF; cdr3_nt: TGTGCCAGCAGCCTCGGGACACCCATTGACGAGCAGTACTTC
d_call: TRBD1; j_call: TRBJ2-2; v_call: TRBV6-2/TRBV6-3; clone_size: NA; cdr3_aa: CASSQTGETGELFF; cdr3_nt: TGTGCCAGCAGCCAGACAGGGGAAACCGGGGAGCTGTTTTTT
d_call: TRBD1; j_call: TRBJ1-2; v_call: TRBV12-3/TRBV12-4; clone_size: many; cdr3_aa: CASRMTGPLWGYTF; cdr3_nt: TGTGCCAGCAGGATGACAGGGCCCCTGTGGGGCTACACCTTC
d_call: NA; j_call: TRBJ1-1; v_call: TRBV6-5; clone_size: many; cdr3_aa: CASSYRDAKSLAFF; cdr3_nt: TGTGCCAGCAGTTACCGAGACGCAAAATCTTTAGCTTTCTTT
d_call: TRBD2; j_call: TRBJ2-3; v_call: TRBV20-1; clone_size: many; cdr3_aa: CSAIRLAGSTDTQYF; cdr3_nt: TGCAGTGCCATTAGACTAGCGGGGAGCACAGATACGCAGTATTTT
d_call: NA; j_call: TRBJ2-1; v_call: TRBV7-8; clone_size: many; cdr3_aa: CASSFGVYNEQFF; cdr3_nt: TGTGCCAGCAGCTTCGGGGTCTACAATGAGCAGTTCTTC
d_call: TRBD1; j_call: TRBJ2-7; v_call: TRBV5-5; clone_size: NA; cdr3_aa: CASSFRYVPWDSSYEQYF; cdr3_nt: TGTGCCAGCAGCTTTAGATACGTACCTTGGGACAGCTCCTACGAGCAGTACTTC
d_call: NA; j_call: TRBJ1-2; v_call: TRBV5-1; clone_size: many; cdr3_aa: CASSLINGGGYGYTF; cdr3_nt: TGCGCCAGCAGCTTGATCAACGGCGGGGGCTATGGCTACACCTTC
d_call: NA; j_call: TRBJ1-2; v_call: TRBV3-1; clone_size: many; cdr3_aa: CASGQGYGYTF; cdr3_nt: TGTGCCAGCGGGCAGGGCTATGGCTACACCTTC
d_call: NA; j_call: TRBJ1-1; v_call: TRBV20-1; clone_size: many; cdr3_aa: CSAHQGYIEAFF; cdr3_nt: TGCAGTGCTCACCAGGGGTACATTGAAGCTTTCTTT
d_call: NA; j_call: TRBJ1-5; v_call: TRBV12-3/TRBV12-4; clone_size: many; cdr3_aa: CASSPGHFDQPQHF; cdr3_nt: TGTGCCAGCAGCCCAGGACACTTCGATCAGCCCCAGCATTTT
d_call: TRBD1; j_call: TRBJ2-5; v_call: TRBV7-2; clone_size: many; cdr3_aa: CASSRSGTGETQYF; cdr3_nt: TGTGCCAGCAGCCGAAGCGGGACAGGGGAGACCCAGTACTTC
d_call: NA; j_call: TRBJ2-7; v_call: TRBV19; clone_size: few; cdr3_aa: CPSKEGRAGQGDEQYF; cdr3_nt: TGTCCCAGTAAGGAGGGCCGTGCCGGCCAAGGGGACGAGCAGTACTTC
d_call: TRBD2; j_call: TRBJ2-3; v_call: TRBV6-1; clone_size: few; cdr3_aa: CASSRRESYTSTDTQYF; cdr3_nt: TGTGCCAGCAGCCGGCGGGAGAGCTATACTAGCACAGATACGCAGTATTTT
d_call: TRBD1; j_call: TRBJ2-5; v_call: TRBV19; clone_size: NA; cdr3_aa: CASSPKGAGATEYF; cdr3_nt: TGTGCCAGTAGCCCAAAGGGGGCAGGGGCGACGGAGTACTTC
d_call: NA; j_call: TRBJ1-2; v_call: TRBV5-1; clone_size: NA; cdr3_aa: CASSLGHLTGNYGYTF; cdr3_nt: TGCGCCAGCAGCTTAGGACACCTAACAGGGAACTATGGCTACACCTTC
d_call: NA; j_call: TRBJ2-5; v_call: TRBV2; clone_size: NA; cdr3_aa: CASSPQGMAGETQYF; cdr3_nt: TGTGCCAGCAGTCCGCAGGGGATGGCAGGAGAGACCCAGTACTTC
d_call: TRBD2; j_call: TRBJ2-1; v_call: TRBV3-1; clone_size: many; cdr3_aa: CASSQGTSGSQQFF; cdr3_nt: TGTGCCAGCAGCCAGGGGACTAGCGGGAGCCAGCAGTTCTTC
d_call: NA; j_call: TRBJ2-2; v_call: TRBV5-1; clone_size: few; cdr3_aa: CASSLMGESTGELFF; cdr3_nt: TGCGCCAGCAGCTTAATGGGGGAAAGCACCGGGGAGCTGTTTTTT
d_call: NA; j_call: TRBJ2-3; v_call: TRBV18; clone_size: many; cdr3_aa: CASSPSADTQYF; cdr3_nt: TGTGCCAGCTCACCGAGCGCAGATACGCAGTATTTT
d_call: TRBD2; j_call: TRBJ2-5; v_call: TRBV9; clone_size: many; cdr3_aa: CASSVEGLPTGTQYF; cdr3_nt: TGTGCCAGCAGCGTAGAGGGACTACCCACTGGGACCCAGTACTTC